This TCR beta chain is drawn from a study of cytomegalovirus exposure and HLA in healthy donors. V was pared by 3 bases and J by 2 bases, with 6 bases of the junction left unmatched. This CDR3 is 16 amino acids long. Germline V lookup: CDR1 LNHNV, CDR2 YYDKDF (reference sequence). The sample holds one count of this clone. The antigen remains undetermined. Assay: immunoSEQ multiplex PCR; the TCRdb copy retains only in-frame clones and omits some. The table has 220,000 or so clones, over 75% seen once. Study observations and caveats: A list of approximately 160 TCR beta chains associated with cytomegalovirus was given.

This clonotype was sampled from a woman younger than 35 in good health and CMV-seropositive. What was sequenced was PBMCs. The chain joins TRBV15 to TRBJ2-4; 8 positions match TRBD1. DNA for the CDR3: TGTGCCACCAGCAGCGTAGACAGGGGAACCAAAAACATTCAGTACTTC. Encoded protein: CATSSVDRGTKNIQYF. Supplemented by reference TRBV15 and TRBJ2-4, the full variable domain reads DAMVIQNPRYQVTQFGKPVTLSCSQTLNHNVMYWYQQKSSQAPKLLFHYYDKDFNNEADTPDNFQSRRPNTSFCFLDIRSPGLGDTAMYLCATSSVDRGTKNIQYFGAGTRLSVL.